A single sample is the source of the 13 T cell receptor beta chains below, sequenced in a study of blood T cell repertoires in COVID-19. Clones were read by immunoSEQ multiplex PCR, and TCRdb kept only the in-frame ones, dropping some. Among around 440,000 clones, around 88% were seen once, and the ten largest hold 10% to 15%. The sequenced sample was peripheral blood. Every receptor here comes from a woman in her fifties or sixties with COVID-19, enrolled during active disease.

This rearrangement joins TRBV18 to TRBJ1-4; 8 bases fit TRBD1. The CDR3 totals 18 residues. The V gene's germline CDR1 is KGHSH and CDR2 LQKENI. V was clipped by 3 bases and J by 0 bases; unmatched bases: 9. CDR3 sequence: CASSPDRDRYSTNEKLFF. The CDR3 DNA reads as TGTGCCAGCTCACCCGACCGGGACAGGTACTCAACTAATGAAAAACTGTTTTTT.

The CDR3 nucleotides are TGTGCCAGCAGACCCTCAGGGGGAGTTGAAAAACTGTTTTTT. This translates into CASRPSGGVEKLFF. The rearrangement uses TRBV11-2 and TRBJ1-4, with 7 bases fitting TRBD1. The CDR3 runs 14 residues. Germline CDR1 SGHAT, CDR2 FQNNGV. V lost 6 bases to trimming and J lost 7 bases; unmatched junction nucleotides: 8.

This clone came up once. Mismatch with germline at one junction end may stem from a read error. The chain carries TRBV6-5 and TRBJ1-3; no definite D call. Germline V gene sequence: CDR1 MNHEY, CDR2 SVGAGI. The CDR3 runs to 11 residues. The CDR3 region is CASSSQITIPF. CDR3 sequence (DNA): TGTGCCAGCAGTTCACAGATCACCATCCCCTTT.

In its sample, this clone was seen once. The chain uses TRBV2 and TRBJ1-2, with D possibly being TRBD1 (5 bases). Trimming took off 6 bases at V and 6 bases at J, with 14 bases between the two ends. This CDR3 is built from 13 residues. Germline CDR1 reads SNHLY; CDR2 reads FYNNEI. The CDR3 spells CASRSQGKDGYTF. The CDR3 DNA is TGTGCCAGCAGGTCTCAGGGAAAGGATGGCTACACCTTC.

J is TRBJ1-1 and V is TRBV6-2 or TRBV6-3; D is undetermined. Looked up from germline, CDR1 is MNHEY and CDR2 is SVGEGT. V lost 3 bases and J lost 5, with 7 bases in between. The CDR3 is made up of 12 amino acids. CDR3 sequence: CASSYKRTEAFF. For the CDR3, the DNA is TGTGCCAGCAGTTATAAGCGGACTGAAGCTTTCTTT.

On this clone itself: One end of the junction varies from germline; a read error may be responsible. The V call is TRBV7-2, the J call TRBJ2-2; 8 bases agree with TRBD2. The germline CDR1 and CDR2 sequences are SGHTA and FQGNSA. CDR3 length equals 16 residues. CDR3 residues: CASSLGLGVNIGELFF. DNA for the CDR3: TGTGCCAGCAGCCTGGGACTAGGGGTAAACATCGGGGAGCTGTTTTTT.

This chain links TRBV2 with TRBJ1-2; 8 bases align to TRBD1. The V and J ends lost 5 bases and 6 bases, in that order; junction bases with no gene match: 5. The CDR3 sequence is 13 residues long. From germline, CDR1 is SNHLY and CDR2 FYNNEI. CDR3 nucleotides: TGTGCCAGCAGTATTAACAGGGGGAATGGCTACACCTTC. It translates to CASSINRGNGYTF.

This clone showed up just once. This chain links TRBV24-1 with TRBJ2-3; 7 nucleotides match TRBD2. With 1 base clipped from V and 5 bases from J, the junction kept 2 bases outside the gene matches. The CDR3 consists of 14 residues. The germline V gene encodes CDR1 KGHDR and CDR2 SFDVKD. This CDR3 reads CATSDFGGGDTQYF. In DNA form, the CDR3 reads TGTGCCACCAGTGATTTTGGCGGGGGAGATACGCAGTATTTT.

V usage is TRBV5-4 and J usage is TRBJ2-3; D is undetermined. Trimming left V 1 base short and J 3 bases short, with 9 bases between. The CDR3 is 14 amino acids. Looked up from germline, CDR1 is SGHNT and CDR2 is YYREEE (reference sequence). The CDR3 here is CASSLLTGTDTQYF. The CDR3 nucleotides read TGTGCCAGCAGCTTGTTAACGGGTACAGATACGCAGTATTTT.

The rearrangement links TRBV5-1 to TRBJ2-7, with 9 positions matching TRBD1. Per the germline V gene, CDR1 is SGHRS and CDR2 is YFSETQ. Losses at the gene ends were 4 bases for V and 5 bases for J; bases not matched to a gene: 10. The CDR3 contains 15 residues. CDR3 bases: TGCGCCAGCAGCCTGGGGGGGACAGGGACCCACGAGCAGTACTTC. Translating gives CASSLGGTGTHEQYF.

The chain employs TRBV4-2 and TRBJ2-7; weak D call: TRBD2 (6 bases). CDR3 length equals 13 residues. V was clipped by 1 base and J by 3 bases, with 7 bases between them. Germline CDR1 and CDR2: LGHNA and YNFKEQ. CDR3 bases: TGTGCCAGCAGCCAAGGCGGGAACTACGAGCAGTACTTC. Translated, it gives CASSQGGNYEQYF.

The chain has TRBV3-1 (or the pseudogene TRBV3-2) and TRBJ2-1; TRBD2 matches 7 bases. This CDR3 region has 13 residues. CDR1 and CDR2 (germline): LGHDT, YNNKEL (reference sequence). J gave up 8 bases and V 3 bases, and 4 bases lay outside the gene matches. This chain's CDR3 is CASSQGSGDEQFF. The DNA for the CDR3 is TGTGCCAGCAGCCAGGGCAGCGGGGATGAGCAGTTCTTC.

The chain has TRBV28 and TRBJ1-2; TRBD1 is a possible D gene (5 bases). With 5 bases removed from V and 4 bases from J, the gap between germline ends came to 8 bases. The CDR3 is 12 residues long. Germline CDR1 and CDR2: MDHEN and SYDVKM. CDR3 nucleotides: TGTGCCAGCAGTGGACACCTCTATGGCTACACCTTC. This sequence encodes CASSGHLYGYTF.